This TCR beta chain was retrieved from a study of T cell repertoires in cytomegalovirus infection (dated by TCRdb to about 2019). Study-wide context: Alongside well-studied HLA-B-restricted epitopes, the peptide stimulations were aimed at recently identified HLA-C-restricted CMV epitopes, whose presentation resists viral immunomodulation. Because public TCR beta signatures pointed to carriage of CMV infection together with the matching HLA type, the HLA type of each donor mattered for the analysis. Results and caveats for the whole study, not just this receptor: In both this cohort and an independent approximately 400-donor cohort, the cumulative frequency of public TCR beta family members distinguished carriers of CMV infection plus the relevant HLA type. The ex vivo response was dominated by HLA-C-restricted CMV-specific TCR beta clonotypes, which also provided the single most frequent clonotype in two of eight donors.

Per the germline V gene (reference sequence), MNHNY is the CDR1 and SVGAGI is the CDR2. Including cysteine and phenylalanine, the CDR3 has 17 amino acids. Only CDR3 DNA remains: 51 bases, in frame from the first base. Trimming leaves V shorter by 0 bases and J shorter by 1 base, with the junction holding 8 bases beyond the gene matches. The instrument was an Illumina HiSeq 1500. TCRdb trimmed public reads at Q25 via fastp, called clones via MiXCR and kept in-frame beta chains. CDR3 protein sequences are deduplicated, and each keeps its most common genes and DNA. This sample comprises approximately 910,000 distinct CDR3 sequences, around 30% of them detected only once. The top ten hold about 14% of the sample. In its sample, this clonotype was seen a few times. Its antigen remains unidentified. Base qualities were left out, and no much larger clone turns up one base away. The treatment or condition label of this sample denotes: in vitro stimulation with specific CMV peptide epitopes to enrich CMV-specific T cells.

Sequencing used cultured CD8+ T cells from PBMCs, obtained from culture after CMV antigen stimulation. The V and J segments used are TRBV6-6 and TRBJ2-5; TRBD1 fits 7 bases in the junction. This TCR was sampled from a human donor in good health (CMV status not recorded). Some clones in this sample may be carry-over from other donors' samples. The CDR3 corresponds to CASSYSPRDSIQETQYF. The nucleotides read TGTGCCAGCAGTTACTCCCCACGGGACAGCATCCAAGAGACCCAGTACTTC.